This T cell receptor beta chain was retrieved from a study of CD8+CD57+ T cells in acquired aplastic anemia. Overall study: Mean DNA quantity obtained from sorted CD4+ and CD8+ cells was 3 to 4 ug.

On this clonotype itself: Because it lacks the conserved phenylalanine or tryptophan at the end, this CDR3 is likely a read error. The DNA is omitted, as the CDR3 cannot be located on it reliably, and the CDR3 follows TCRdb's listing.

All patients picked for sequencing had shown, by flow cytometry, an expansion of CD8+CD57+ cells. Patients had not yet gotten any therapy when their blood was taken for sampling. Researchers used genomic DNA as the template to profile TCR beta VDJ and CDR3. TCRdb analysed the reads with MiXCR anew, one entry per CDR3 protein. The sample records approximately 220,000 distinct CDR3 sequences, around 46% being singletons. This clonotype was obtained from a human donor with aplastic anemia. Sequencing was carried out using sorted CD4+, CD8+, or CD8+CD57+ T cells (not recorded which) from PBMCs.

CDR3 sequence: CSARAGTGDTGELFSSDR. The chain recombines TRBV20-1 with TRBJ1-6; the D call in the table, TRBD1, was not verified against the DNA. CDR1 is DFQATT, CDR2 SNEGSKA, per germline (reference sequence). Including both end residues, the CDR3 is 18 amino acids long.